Below are 7 T cell receptor beta chains sequenced from a single sample in a study of technical replicates of blood from several donors. Profiled with immunoSEQ multiplex PCR; TCRdb holds only in-frame clones, not every one. The data contain about 59,000 clones, around 87% of them singletons. The sample consisted of PBMCs. Receptor source: a human donor in good health. Some clones in this sample may be carry-over from other donors' samples.

This chain links TRBV30 with TRBJ1-6; no clear D. CDR3 size: 14 residues. V was trimmed by 4 bases and J by 6 bases, leaving 13 bases between them. Per the germline V gene, CDR1 is GTSNPN and CDR2 is SVGIG (reference sequence). The CDR3 DNA reads as TGTGCCTGGACGCGGCGGGAGCCTAATTCACCCCTCCACTTT. It codes for CAWTRREPNSPLHF.

This clone was counted only a few times. J is TRBJ1-1 and V is TRBV9; 10 positions match TRBD1. V shed 0 bases and J 6 bases; nucleotides not matched to a gene: 5. The CDR3 has 15 residues. Germline lookup yields CDR1 SGDLS and CDR2 YYNGEE. The CDR3 region is CASSVGGQGSAEAFF. The CDR3 nucleotides are TGTGCCAGCAGCGTAGGGGGACAGGGGAGCGCTGAAGCTTTCTTT.

This chain connects TRBV4-2 to TRBJ1-2; D uncertain. There are 14 residues in the CDR3. Germline loops: CDR1 LGHNA, CDR2 YNFKEQ. V dropped 4 bases and J dropped 4 bases, with 13 bases sitting between them. CDR3 sequence reads: CASSREERGYGYTF. As DNA, the CDR3 is TGTGCCAGCAGCCGAGAGGAACGGGGCTATGGCTACACCTTC.

The rearrangement uses TRBV6-5 and TRBJ1-6; D uncertain. The germline CDR1 and CDR2 sequences are MNHEY and SVGAGI. The ends were cut back, 8 bases at V and 7 bases at J, with 18 bases in the middle. The CDR3 runs 15 residues. CDR3 bases: TGTGCCAGCGGCCTCACGCAACTGACAAATTCACCCCTCCACTTT. This sequence encodes CASGLTQLTNSPLHF.

This chain joins TRBV11-3 and TRBJ2-3; 8 bases line up with TRBD2. V was pared by 1 base and J by 4 bases, with 10 bases of the junction left unmatched. The CDR3 runs 17 residues. Germline V gene lookup returns CDR1 SGHNT and CDR2 YENEEA. The chain's CDR3 is CASSLALTAGAADTQYF. CDR3 nucleotide sequence: TGTGCCAGCAGCTTAGCTCTAACAGCGGGGGCCGCAGATACGCAGTATTTT.

V and J are TRBV4-2 and TRBJ2-1; 8 nucleotides match TRBD1. CDR1 is LGHNA, CDR2 YNFKEQ, per germline. This CDR3 is built from 15 residues. Trimming took 5 bases from V and 9 from J; bases not matched to a gene: 12. In DNA form, the CDR3 reads TGTGCCAGCAGCAACCCGGGACAGGCCTCAGGTGAGCAGTTCTTC. It codes for CASSNPGQASGEQFF.

This chain connects TRBV28 to TRBJ1-5; no clear D gene. Trimming stripped 4 bases from V and 4 bases from J, with 8 bases between. This CDR3 is 13 amino acids long. Per the germline V gene, CDR1 is MDHEN and CDR2 is SYDVKM. The CDR3 protein is CASSSLWNQPQHF. Here the CDR3 DNA reads TGTGCCAGCAGTTCACTCTGGAATCAGCCCCAGCATTTT.